This T cell receptor beta chain was obtained from a study of PD-L1 blockade in urothelial cancer. Study-level findings and limits: Lower than median blood TCR clonality before treatment predicted better survival.

Here immunoSEQ multiplex PCR was the method, and the copy in TCRdb shows in-frame clones only, minus some. The sample has about 55,000 clones, more than 75% seen once. Comment on this clone: Its antigen is unidentified.

The CDR3 is made up of 13 amino acids. Germline CDR1 and CDR2: MNHEY and SVGAGI. V shed 9 bases and J shed 0 bases, with 9 bases lying between them. Time point noted: pretreatment peripheral blood. The genes are TRBV6-5 and TRBJ2-1; D unclear. The sequence derives from a man aged 45-65 years with urothelial cancer. This specimen consisted of PBMCs, obtained around atezolizumab (anti-PD-L1) treatment. Here the CDR3 DNA reads TGTGCCAGTGCGCTATACTCCTACAATGAGCAGTTCTTC. This gives the protein CASALYSYNEQFF.